This passage covers 3 T cell receptor beta chains from one sample sequenced in a study of blood T cell repertoires in COVID-19. Some clones are missing from TCRdb's copy, which holds only in-frame ones; the method was immunoSEQ multiplex PCR. The sample includes 200,000 to 250,000 clones, roughly 81% of them seen just once. The sequenced material came from peripheral blood. Receptors were obtained from a woman of 80 years or more with COVID-19, enrolled during active disease.

The CDR3 nucleotides are TGTGCCAGCAGATCCGGGGGGAATTCACCCCTCCACTTT. This gives the protein CASRSGGNSPLHF. The V call is TRBV28, the J call TRBJ1-6, with a weak D call TRBD1 (5 bases). CDR3 length equals 13 residues. Germline lookup yields CDR1 MDHEN and CDR2 SYDVKM. V gave up 6 bases and J gave up 7 bases, with 10 bases separating them.

The V gene is TRBV5-1, the J gene TRBJ2-2; 8 positions match TRBD1. CDR1 is SGHRS and CDR2 is YFSETQ in the germline V gene. This CDR3 region has 15 residues. The V and J ends lost 5 bases and 7 bases, in that order; junction bases with no gene match: 10. The CDR3 region is CASRISGGRSGELFF. As DNA, the CDR3 is TGCGCCAGCAGGATCTCAGGGGGCAGGAGCGGGGAGCTGTTTTTT.

This chain joins TRBV25-1 and TRBJ1-1, with 9 bases aligning to TRBD1. Looked up from germline, CDR1 is MGHDK and CDR2 is SYGVNS. The ends lost 7 bases at V and 4 bases at J; junction bases unmatched: 10. The CDR3 sequence is 15 residues long. CDR3 residues: CASIPSTGGGTEAFF. The CDR3 DNA follows: TGTGCCAGCATCCCATCCACAGGGGGCGGCACTGAAGCTTTCTTT.